The present T cell receptor beta chain was sequenced within a study of blood T cell repertoires in COVID-19. Background on the study: Acute-phase and convalescent COVID-19 samples originated in the United States, Italy and Spain.

Across about two dozen US areas, participants ranged in age from about 18 to 100 years. Donors were grouped by their self-reported clinical history. Within 2 weeks before study entry, exposed participants met a COVID-19 case. Sequencing used immunoSEQ multiplex PCR; TCRdb keeps in-frame clones, though not all of them. The sample records 300,000 to 400,000 clones, more than 85% being singletons. J lost 6 bases, V lost 1 base, and 10 bases had no gene match. Germline-derived CDR1 and CDR2 are SGHDN and FVKESK. This CDR3 is built from 16 residues. The chain recombines TRBV14 with TRBJ2-3; 7 bases line up with TRBD1. Sequencing used PBMCs or T cells enriched from blood (not recorded which). This clonotype was obtained from a woman between 25 and 40 years old who had been exposed to COVID-19. CDR3 protein: CASSQVRQGPRDTQYF. CDR3 in DNA: TGTGCCAGCAGCCAAGTGCGACAGGGCCCTAGGGATACGCAGTATTTT.